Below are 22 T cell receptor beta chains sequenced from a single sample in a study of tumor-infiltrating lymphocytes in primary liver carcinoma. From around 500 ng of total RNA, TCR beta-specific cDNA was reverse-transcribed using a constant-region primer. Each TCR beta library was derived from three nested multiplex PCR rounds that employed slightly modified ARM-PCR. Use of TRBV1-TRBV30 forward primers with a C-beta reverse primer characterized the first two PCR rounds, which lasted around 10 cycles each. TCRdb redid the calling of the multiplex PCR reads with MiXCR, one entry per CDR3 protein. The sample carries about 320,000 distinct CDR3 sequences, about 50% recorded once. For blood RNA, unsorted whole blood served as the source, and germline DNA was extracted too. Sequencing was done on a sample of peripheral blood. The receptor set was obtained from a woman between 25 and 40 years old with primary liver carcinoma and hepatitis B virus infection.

CDR3 nucleotides: TGCGCCAGCAGTTATTCTGGACAGGGGAACACTGAAGCTTTCTTT. Translation gives CASSYSGQGNTEAFF. The chain joins TRBV5-1 to TRBJ1-1; 8 bases line up with TRBD1. With 5 bases clipped from V and 1 base from J, the junction kept 7 bases outside the gene matches. CDR3 length: 15 residues. Germline V gene data show CDR1 as SGHRS and CDR2 as YFSETQ. The variable domain in full, completed from reference TRBV5-1 and TRBJ1-1, reads KAGVTQTPRYLIKTRGQQVTLSCSPISGHRSVSWYQQTPGQGLQFLFEYFSETQRNKGNFPGRFSGRQFSNSRSEMNVSTLELGDSALYLCASSYSGQGNTEAFFGQGTRLTVV.

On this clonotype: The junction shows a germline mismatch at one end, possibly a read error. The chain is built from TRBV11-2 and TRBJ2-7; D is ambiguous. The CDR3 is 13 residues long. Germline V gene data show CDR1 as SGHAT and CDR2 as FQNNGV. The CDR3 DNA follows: TGTGCCTGCAGCTTTATCGCTTCCTACGAGCAGTACTTC. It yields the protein CACSFIASYEQYF. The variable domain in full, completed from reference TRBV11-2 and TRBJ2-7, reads EAGVAQSPRYKIIEKRQSVAFWCNPISGHATLYWYQQILGQGPKLLIQFQNNGVVDDSQLPKDRFSAERLKGVDSTLKIQPAKLEDSAVYLCACSFIASYEQYFGPGTRLTVT.

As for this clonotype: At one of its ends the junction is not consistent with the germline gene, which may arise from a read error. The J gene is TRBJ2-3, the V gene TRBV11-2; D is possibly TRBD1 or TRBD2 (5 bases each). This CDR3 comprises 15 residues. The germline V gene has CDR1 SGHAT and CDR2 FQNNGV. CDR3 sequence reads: CASTQDKGTTDTQYF. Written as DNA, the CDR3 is TGTGCCAGCACACAGGACAAGGGGACGACAGATACACAGTATTTT.

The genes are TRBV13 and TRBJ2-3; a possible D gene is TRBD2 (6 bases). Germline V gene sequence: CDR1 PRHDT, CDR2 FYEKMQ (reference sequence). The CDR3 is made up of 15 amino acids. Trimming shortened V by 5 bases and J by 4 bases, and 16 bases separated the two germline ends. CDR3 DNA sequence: TGTGCCAGCAGCCTCGGGGGACCTCGGGCAGATACGCAGTATTTT. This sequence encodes CASSLGGPRADTQYF.

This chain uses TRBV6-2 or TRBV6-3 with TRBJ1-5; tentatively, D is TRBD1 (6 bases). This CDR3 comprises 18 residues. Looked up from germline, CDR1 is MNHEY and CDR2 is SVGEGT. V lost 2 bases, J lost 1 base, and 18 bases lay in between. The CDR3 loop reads CASSYIRTAGKSNQPQHF. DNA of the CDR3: TGTGCCAGCAGTTACATCCGGACAGCGGGTAAAAGCAATCAGCCCCAGCATTTT.

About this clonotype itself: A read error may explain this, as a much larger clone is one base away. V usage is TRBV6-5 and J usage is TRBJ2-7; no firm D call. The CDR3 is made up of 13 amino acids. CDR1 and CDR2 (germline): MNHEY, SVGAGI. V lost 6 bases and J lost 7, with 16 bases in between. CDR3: CASRSGKIWEQYF. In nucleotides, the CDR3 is TGTGCCAGCAGGAGTGGGAAGATTTGGGAGCAGTACTTC.

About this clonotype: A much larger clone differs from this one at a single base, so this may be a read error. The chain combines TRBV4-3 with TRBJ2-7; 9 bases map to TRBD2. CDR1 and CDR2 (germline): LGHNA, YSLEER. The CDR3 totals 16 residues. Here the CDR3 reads CTSSQAANSGSYEQYF. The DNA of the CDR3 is TGCACCAGCAGCCAAGCCGCGAATAGCGGGAGTTACGAGCAGTACTTC.

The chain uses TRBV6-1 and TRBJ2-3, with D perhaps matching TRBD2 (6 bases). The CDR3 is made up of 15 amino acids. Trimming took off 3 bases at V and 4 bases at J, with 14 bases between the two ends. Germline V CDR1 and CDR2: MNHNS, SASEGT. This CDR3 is CASSDSGKLADTQYF. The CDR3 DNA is TGTGCCAGCAGTGATAGCGGAAAACTGGCAGATACGCAGTATTTT.

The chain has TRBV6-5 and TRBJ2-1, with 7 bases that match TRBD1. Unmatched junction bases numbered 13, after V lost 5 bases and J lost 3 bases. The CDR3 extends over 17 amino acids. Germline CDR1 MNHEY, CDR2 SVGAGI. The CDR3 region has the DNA TGTGCCAGCAGTCAGGACAGGAGGCGTTTTATCTACAATGAGCAGTTCTTC. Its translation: CASSQDRRRFIYNEQFF.

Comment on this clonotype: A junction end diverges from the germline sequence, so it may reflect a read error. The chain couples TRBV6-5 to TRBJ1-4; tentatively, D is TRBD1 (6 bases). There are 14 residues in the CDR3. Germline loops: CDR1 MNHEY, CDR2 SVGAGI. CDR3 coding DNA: TGTGCCTGCAGTTTGGTAGGGGGTAATGAAAAACTGTTTTTT. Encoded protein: CACSLVGGNEKLFF.

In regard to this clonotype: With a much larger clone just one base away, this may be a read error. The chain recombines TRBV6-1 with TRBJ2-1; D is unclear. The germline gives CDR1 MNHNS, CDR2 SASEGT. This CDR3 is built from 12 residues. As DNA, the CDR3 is TGTGCCGGCAGTCTGGATGCGAGTTCACAGTTCTTC. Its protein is CAGSLDASSQFF.

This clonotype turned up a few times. CDR3 in DNA: TGTGCCACCCAAGGACAGGGGGTAGGAAACACTGAAGCTTTCTTT. Translated: CATQGQGVGNTEAFF. The chain links TRBV24-1 to TRBJ1-1; 10 nucleotides agree with TRBD1. Losses at the gene ends were 9 bases for V and 2 bases for J; bases not matched to a gene: 8. Looked up from germline, CDR1 is KGHDR and CDR2 is SFDVKD. This CDR3 comprises 15 residues.

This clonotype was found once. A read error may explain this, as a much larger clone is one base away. CDR3 residues: CARKDQITGELFF. CDR3 nucleotide sequence: TGTGCCAGAAAGGACCAGATCACCGGGGAGCTGTTTTTT. The chain combines TRBV6-1 with TRBJ2-2; no clear D gene. The V and J ends lost 9 bases and 4 bases respectively, with 12 bases between them. The CDR3 spans 13 residues. Germline V lookup: CDR1 MNHNS, CDR2 SASEGT.

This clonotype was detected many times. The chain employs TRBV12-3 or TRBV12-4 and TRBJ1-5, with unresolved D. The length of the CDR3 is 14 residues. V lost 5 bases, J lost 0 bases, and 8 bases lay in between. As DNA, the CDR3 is TGTGCCAGCAGTCTAGGTGTTAGCAATCAGCCCCAGCATTTT. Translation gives CASSLGVSNQPQHF.

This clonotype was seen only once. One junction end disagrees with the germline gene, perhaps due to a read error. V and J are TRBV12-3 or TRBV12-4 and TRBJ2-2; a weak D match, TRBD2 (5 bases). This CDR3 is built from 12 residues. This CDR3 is CASSSDTGELSF. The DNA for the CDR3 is TGTGCCAGCAGTTCCGATACCGGGGAGCTGTCTTTT.

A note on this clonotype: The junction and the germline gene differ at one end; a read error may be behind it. CDR3 sequence (DNA): TGTGCCGGCAGCTTAGATTTCGGGAGGGCTCGCAATGAGCTGTTCTTC. Translated, it gives CAGSLDFGRARNELFF. The V gene is TRBV11-2, the J gene TRBJ2-1, with 8 bases lining up with TRBD2. The CDR3 extends over 16 amino acids. The germline gives CDR1 SGHAT, CDR2 FQNNGV.

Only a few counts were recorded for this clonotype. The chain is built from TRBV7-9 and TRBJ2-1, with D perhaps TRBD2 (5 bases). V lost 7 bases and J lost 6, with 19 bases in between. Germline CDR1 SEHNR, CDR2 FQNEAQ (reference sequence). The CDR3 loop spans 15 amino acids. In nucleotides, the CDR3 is TGTGCCAGCAAGTCGTGGGAGCAGAGGTCCAATGAGCAGTTCTTC. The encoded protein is CASKSWEQRSNEQFF.

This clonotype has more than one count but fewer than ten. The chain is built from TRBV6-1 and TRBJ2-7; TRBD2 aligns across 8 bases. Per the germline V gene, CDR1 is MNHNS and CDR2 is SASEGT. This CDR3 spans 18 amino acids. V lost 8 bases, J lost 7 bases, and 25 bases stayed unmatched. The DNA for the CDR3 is TGTGCCAGCGAGGCCAACGGGGGCCAGCTAGCGGGTTTCCATGAGCAGTACTTC. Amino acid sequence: CASEANGGQLAGFHEQYF.

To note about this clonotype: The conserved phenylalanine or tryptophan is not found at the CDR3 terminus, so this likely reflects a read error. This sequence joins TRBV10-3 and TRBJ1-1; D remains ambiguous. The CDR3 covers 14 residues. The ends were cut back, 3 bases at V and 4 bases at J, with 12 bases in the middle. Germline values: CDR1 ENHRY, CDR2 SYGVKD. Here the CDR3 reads CAISEGDMGTEAFI. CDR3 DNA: TGTGCCATCAGTGAAGGCGACATGGGCACTGAAGCTTTCATT.

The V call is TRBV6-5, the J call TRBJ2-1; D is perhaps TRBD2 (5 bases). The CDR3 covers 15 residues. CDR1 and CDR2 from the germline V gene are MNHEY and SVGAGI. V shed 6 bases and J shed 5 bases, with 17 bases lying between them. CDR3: CASSPDYPGNNEQFF. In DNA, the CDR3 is TGTGCCAGCAGCCCTGACTACCCGGGCAACAATGAGCAGTTCTTC.

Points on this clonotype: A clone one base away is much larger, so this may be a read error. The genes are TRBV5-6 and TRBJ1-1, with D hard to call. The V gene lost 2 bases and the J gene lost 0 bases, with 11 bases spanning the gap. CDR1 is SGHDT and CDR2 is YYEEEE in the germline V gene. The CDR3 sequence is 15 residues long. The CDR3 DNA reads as TGTGCCAGCAGCTTCGGGAAAGGGCTGAACACTGAAGCTTTCTTT. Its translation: CASSFGKGLNTEAFF.

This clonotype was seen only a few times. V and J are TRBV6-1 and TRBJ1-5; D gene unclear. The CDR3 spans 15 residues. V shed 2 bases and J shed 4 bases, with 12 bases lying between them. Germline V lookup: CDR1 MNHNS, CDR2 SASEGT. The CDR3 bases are TGTGCCAGCAGTGAATTAGGTGAGTGGAATCAGCCCCAGCATTTT. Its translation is CASSELGEWNQPQHF.